The 24 T cell receptor beta chains in this list originate from one sample, sequenced in a study of shared clonotypes between healthy human individuals. The protocol was immunoSEQ multiplex PCR, while the TCRdb copy is restricted to in-frame clones and leaves out a portion. This sample has 1.5 million to 1.9 million clones, with 95% to 99% found just once. The sequenced sample consisted of naive CD4+ T cells sorted from blood. Subset noted: CD45RA+ positively selected. Source of these receptors: a man between 25 and 39 years old in good health.

This chain joins TRBV7-6 and TRBJ2-2; D possibly corresponds to TRBD1 (5 bases). Germline lookup yields CDR1 SGHVS and CDR2 FNYEAQ. The length of the CDR3 is 13 residues. V was shortened by 5 bases and J by 6 bases, with 10 bases between the two germline ends. CDR3 DNA sequence: TGTGCCAGCAGCATCAGGGTTTCCGGGGAGCTGTTTTTT. The encoded protein is CASSIRVSGELFF.

This chain connects TRBV30 to TRBJ2-4; TRBD1 might be the D (6 bases). Trimming left V 4 bases short and J 1 base short, with 14 bases between. The length of the CDR3 is 15 residues. Germline V gene sequence: CDR1 GTSNPN, CDR2 SVGIG (reference sequence). The CDR3 spells CAWNSAGEAKNIQYF. For the CDR3, the DNA is TGTGCCTGGAACTCGGCAGGGGAGGCCAAAAACATTCAGTACTTC.

This clone was observed a single time. This chain connects TRBV25-1 to TRBJ1-3; D call uncertain. CDR3 length: 12 residues. Germline V gene data show CDR1 as MGHDK and CDR2 as SYGVNS. V lost 3 bases and J lost 4, with 4 bases in between. The CDR3 DNA is TGTGCCAGCAGTGACCTAGGAAACACCATATATTTT. This codes for CASSDLGNTIYF.

The chain uses TRBV16 and TRBJ2-2; D could derive from TRBD1 or TRBD2 (5 bases each). This CDR3 region has 16 residues. Germline assignment: CDR1 KGHSY and CDR2 FQNENV. Trimming removed 2 bases from V and 1 base from J, with 11 bases in between. The CDR3 DNA follows: TGTGCCAGCAGCCAACCAGAGGGGAGGAACACCGGGGAGCTGTTTTTT. This codes for CASSQPEGRNTGELFF.

The V call is TRBV5-1, the J call TRBJ2-7; perhaps D is TRBD1 or TRBD2 (5 bases each). This CDR3 is built from 13 residues. CDR1 is SGHRS and CDR2 is YFSETQ in the germline V gene. The V gene lost 3 bases and the J gene lost 7 bases, with 14 bases spanning the gap. The CDR3 DNA reads as TGCGCCAGCAGCTCGCTTGGGGGTGAGGAGCAGTACTTC. It translates to CASSSLGGEEQYF.

As for this clone: Other DNA variants within this sample encode the same CDR3. This chain's CDR3 is CASSPLAGGYNEQFF. The CDR3 DNA sequence: TGTGCCAGCAGCCCGTTAGCGGGAGGGTACAATGAGCAGTTCTTC. The chain employs TRBV7-2 and TRBJ2-1, with TRBD2 matching 11 bases. Germline-derived CDR1 and CDR2 are SGHTA and FQGNSA. V was pared by 5 bases and J by 4 bases, with 4 bases of the junction left unmatched. The CDR3 is made up of 15 amino acids.

V gene TRBV10-1 combines with J gene TRBJ2-3; no firm D call. Germline CDR1 and CDR2: WNHNN and SYGVQD (reference sequence). Trimming pared 2 bases from V and 1 base from J, leaving 7 bases between. The CDR3 is made up of 14 amino acids. The CDR3 DNA is TGCGCCAGCAGTGAGCACCCAGGCACAGATACGCAGTATTTT. It translates to CASSEHPGTDTQYF.

This sequence joins TRBV5-1 and TRBJ1-1; D unresolved. The germline CDR1 and CDR2 sequences are SGHRS and YFSETQ. V was clipped by 4 bases and J by 7 bases, with 20 bases between them. The length of the CDR3 is 15 residues. The CDR3 protein is CASSGGLSPLIEAFF. The CDR3 nucleotides read TGCGCCAGCAGCGGTGGGTTATCACCGTTAATTGAAGCTTTCTTT.

This clone has just one count. The genes are TRBV10-3 and TRBJ2-2, with TRBD2 matching 9 bases. The CDR3 loop spans 14 amino acids. CDR1 and CDR2 (germline): ENHRY, SYGVKD. Trimming cost V 7 bases and J 8 bases; bases outside gene matches: 8. The CDR3 DNA sequence: TGTGCCATCAACACTAGCGGGCCCCTAGGGGAGCTGTTTTTT. Encoded protein: CAINTSGPLGELFF.

The gene calls are TRBV21-1 and TRBJ2-5; TRBD2, the table's D call, was not compared with the DNA. TRBV21-1 is assigned pseudogene status. The CDR3 extends over 11 amino acids. The CDR3 DNA follows: TGTGCCAGCAGCAGTCGAGAGACCCAGTACTTC. The encoded protein is CASSSRETQYF.

For this clone: The junction departs from germline at one end; a sequencing error may be responsible. The chain joins TRBV2 to TRBJ2-5; no definite D call. This CDR3 contains 10 residues. CDR1 is SNHLY and CDR2 is FYNNEI in the germline V gene. CDR3 nucleotide sequence: TGTGCCAGCAGCCTGACGGCCGCGGACTTC. Encoded protein: CASSLTAADF.

The chain recombines TRBV27 with TRBJ2-1; 9 bases map to TRBD2. The CDR3 runs to 18 residues. CDR1 and CDR2 (germline): MNHEY, SMNVEV (reference sequence). Trimming took 4 bases from V and 4 from J; bases not matched to a gene: 14. This CDR3 is CASSSYLGSGSRYNEQFF. As DNA, the CDR3 is TGTGCCAGCAGTTCATACCTAGGTAGCGGGAGTCGGTACAATGAGCAGTTCTTC.

The chain joins TRBV5-4 to TRBJ1-2, with 12 nucleotides matching TRBD1. The CDR3 has 17 residues. The J segment lost 6 bases and the V segment lost 4 bases, leaving 13 bases of the junction unmatched. The germline CDR1 and CDR2 sequences are SGHNT and YYREEE (reference sequence). The CDR3 DNA is TGTGCCAGCAGCCCCTCAACTCCGGGACAGGGGGCTGATGGCTACACCTTC. The encoded protein is CASSPSTPGQGADGYTF. Together with reference TRBV5-4 and TRBJ1-2, the CDR3 gives the full variable domain: ETGVTQSPTHLIKTRGQQVTLRCSSQSGHNTVSWYQQALGQGPQFIFQYYREEENGRGNFPPRFSGLQFPNYSSELNVNALELDDSALYLCASSPSTPGQGADGYTFGSGTRLTVV.

This clone appeared a single time. The chain carries TRBV28 and TRBJ2-1; D is perhaps TRBD1 (5 bases). Trimming left V 6 bases short and J 10 bases short, with 10 bases between. The V gene's germline CDR1 is MDHEN and CDR2 SYDVKM. This CDR3 comprises 11 residues. CDR3 nucleotides: TGTGCCAGCAGGGACCGGACAGAGCAGTTCTTC. It translates to CASRDRTEQFF.

The rearrangement uses TRBV19 and TRBJ1-5, with D perhaps TRBD1 (5 bases). The CDR3 sequence is 13 residues long. Germline assignment: CDR1 LNHDA and CDR2 SQIVND (reference sequence). V lost 4 bases, J lost 5 bases, and 9 bases lay in between. DNA of the CDR3: TGTGCCAGTAGTAAAACAGGAGATCAGCCCCAGCATTTT. Protein product: CASSKTGDQPQHF.

This clone has a single count. Sequence at one end of the junction differs from germline and may be a read error. The chain combines TRBV7-8 with TRBJ2-6, with D tentatively TRBD2 (6 bases). The germline CDR1 and CDR2 sequences are SGHVS and FQNEAQ. CDR3 length: 17 amino acids. The CDR3 is CASSFSGTLSRANVLTF. The CDR3 bases are TGTGCCAGCAGCTTCTCGGGGACTCTCTCTCGGGCCAACGTCCTGACTTTC.

The CDR3 sequence: CASSLGGVPQETQYF. The CDR3 DNA reads TGTGCCAGCAGCCTGGGGGGAGTGCCGCAAGAGACCCAGTACTTC. The V gene is TRBV11-2, the J gene TRBJ2-5, with D tentatively TRBD2 (6 bases). Trimming removed 5 bases from V and 2 bases from J, with 15 bases in between. The CDR3 spans 15 residues. Germline assignment: CDR1 SGHAT and CDR2 FQNNGV. The full variable domain, rest sourced from reference TRBV11-2 and TRBJ2-5, is EAGVAQSPRYKIIEKRQSVAFWCNPISGHATLYWYQQILGQGPKLLIQFQNNGVVDDSQLPKDRFSAERLKGVDSTLKIQPAKLEDSAVYLCASSLGGVPQETQYFGPGTRLLVL.

This sequence joins TRBV5-1 and TRBJ2-7; 8 positions match TRBD1. The CDR3 covers 14 residues. V shed 2 bases and J 6 bases; nucleotides not matched to a gene: 7. Germline V gives CDR1 SGHRS, CDR2 YFSETQ. CDR3 sequence (DNA): TGCGCCAGCAGCTTCGGACAGGGCTCAGGCGAGCAGTACTTC. It yields the protein CASSFGQGSGEQYF.

V usage is TRBV29-1 and J usage is TRBJ2-3, with a weak D call TRBD2 (6 bases). The germline CDR1 and CDR2 sequences are SQVTM and ANQGSEA. CDR3 length: 14 residues. V gave up 6 bases and J gave up 3 bases, with 16 bases separating them. CDR3 sequence (DNA): TGCAGCGTCCGGGACTCGGGTCGGACAGATACGCAGTATTTT. It codes for CSVRDSGRTDTQYF.

This chain connects TRBV28 to TRBJ1-5; D gene ambiguous. Germline assignment: CDR1 MDHEN and CDR2 SYDVKM. Trimming removed 7 bases from V and 11 bases from J, with 12 bases in between. The CDR3 extends over 11 amino acids. The CDR3 region is CASIREGSQHF. The CDR3 nucleotides are TGTGCCAGCATAAGAGAGGGATCCCAGCATTTT.

The genes are TRBV28 and TRBJ1-1; tentatively, D is TRBD1 (6 bases). CDR3 length: 15 residues. Germline CDR1 MDHEN, CDR2 SYDVKM. V shed 6 bases and J shed 3 bases, with 17 bases lying between them. The CDR3 nucleotides read TGTGCCAGCAGCCCGTGGAGACAGGAGTACACTGAAGCTTTCTTT. It is translated as CASSPWRQEYTEAFF.

This chain uses TRBV27 with TRBJ2-7; the match to TRBD2 covers 7 bases. Germline CDR1 and CDR2: MNHEY and SMNVEV (reference sequence). This CDR3 contains 15 residues. Trimming cost V 6 bases and J 3 bases; bases outside gene matches: 11. The CDR3 reads CASRSFSGVIYEQYF. The DNA for the CDR3 is TGTGCCAGCAGATCCTTCAGCGGGGTAATCTACGAGCAGTACTTC.

This chain connects TRBV2 to TRBJ2-7; D not resolved. Germline-derived CDR1 and CDR2 are SNHLY and FYNNEI. The CDR3 is made up of 13 amino acids. Between the trimmed V and J ends, which lost 8 bases and 6 bases, there was a span of 17 bases. The DNA of the CDR3 is TGTGCCAGCCCGAGTGGGCCCAAGTTCGAGCAGTACTTC. It yields the protein CASPSGPKFEQYF.

The chain employs TRBV25-1 and TRBJ2-1, with TRBD1 identical over 11 bases. The ends lost 8 bases at V and 1 base at J; junction bases unmatched: 4. CDR3 length: 15 amino acids. CDR1 and CDR2 (germline): MGHDK, SYGVNS. The CDR3 nucleotides read TGTGCCAGCCGGGGACAGGGGGGTTCCTACAATGAGCAGTTCTTC. This encodes CASRGQGGSYNEQFF.